The 25 T cell receptor beta chains below were found in one sample sequenced in a study of cytomegalovirus exposure and HLA in healthy donors. Vbeta (60) and Jbeta (13) primers were used in the PCR. Data came from immunoSEQ multiplex PCR; TCRdb stores just in-frame clones and leaves some out. The sample includes a few hundred thousand clones, 81% of them seen just once. The material sequenced was PBMCs. Receptors originate from a woman aged 60-70 years in good health and CMV-seropositive.

The CDR3 DNA sequence: TGTGCCAGTAGTATTATCCCGGGACTAGCACTCACCGAGCAGTACTTC. Translating it yields CASSIIPGLALTEQYF. The V gene is TRBV19, the J gene TRBJ2-7; TRBD2 matches 9 bases. After removal of 3 bases from V and 6 bases from J, the junction contained 12 bases not matched to a gene. Germline V gene data show CDR1 as LNHDA and CDR2 as SQIVND (reference sequence). This CDR3 has 16 residues.

This chain links TRBV30 with TRBJ2-7, with TRBD1 matching over 11 bases. Germline V gene sequence: CDR1 GTSNPN, CDR2 SVGIG (reference sequence). The junction had 16 bases not matched to a gene; V was cut back by 6 bases and J by 9 bases. The CDR3 runs 15 residues. This chain's CDR3 is CACQLLRDRGNLQYF. As DNA, the CDR3 is TGTGCCTGCCAACTACTCAGGGACAGGGGGAATTTGCAGTACTTC.

The V call is TRBV28, the J call TRBJ1-3, with D possibly being TRBD1 (6 bases). Deletions cut 3 bases from V and 12 bases from J, with 21 bases between. This CDR3 has 15 residues. In germline, CDR1 is MDHEN, CDR2 SYDVKM. CDR3 amino acids: CASSFPGHKGTSIYF. For the CDR3, the DNA is TGTGCCAGCAGTTTTCCGGGACATAAGGGAACGAGCATATATTTT.

This chain joins TRBV6-5 and TRBJ1-2, with no clear D. Germline V gene lookup returns CDR1 MNHEY and CDR2 SVGAGI. CDR3 length: 14 residues. V lost 5 bases and J 4 bases, leaving 14 bases between the germline ends. For the CDR3, the DNA is TGTGCCAGCAGTACCGCGTATACGGGCTATGGCTACACCTTC. Its translation is CASSTAYTGYGYTF.

The chain recombines TRBV6-5 with TRBJ2-3, with 9 bases lining up with TRBD2. The germline gives CDR1 MNHEY, CDR2 SVGAGI. With V trimmed by 1 base and J by 3 bases, 5 bases remained unmatched. This CDR3 contains 16 residues. CDR3 residues: CASSYFSGRRTDTQYF. CDR3 in DNA: TGTGCCAGCAGTTACTTTAGCGGGAGACGGACAGATACGCAGTATTTT.

The gene calls are TRBV7-9 and TRBJ2-6; 7 nucleotides align to TRBD2. The V and J ends lost 5 bases and 2 bases, in that order; junction bases with no gene match: 15. CDR1 SEHNR and CDR2 FQNEAQ come from the germline V gene (reference sequence). There are 19 residues in the CDR3. CDR3 amino acids: CASSLRVGEGLAGANVLTF. The CDR3 DNA reads as TGTGCCAGCAGCCTCCGGGTTGGGGAGGGCCTAGCTGGGGCCAACGTCCTGACTTTC.

The rearrangement links TRBV5-1 to TRBJ2-1, with D maybe TRBD1 (6 bases). The CDR3 contains 15 residues. Germline-derived CDR1 and CDR2 are SGHRS and YFSETQ. V lost 3 bases to trimming and J lost 3 bases, with 13 bases between them. The CDR3 here is CASSSTGQYYNEQFF. For the CDR3, the DNA is TGCGCCAGCAGCTCTACCGGACAGTACTACAATGAGCAGTTCTTC.

The count of this clone is one. This chain links TRBV28 with TRBJ2-1, with 14 bases matching TRBD2. This CDR3 region has 22 residues. Germline CDR1 reads MDHEN; CDR2 reads SYDVKM. Trimming removed 3 bases from V and 3 bases from J; junction bases left unmatched: 19. This chain's CDR3 is CASSLGRAPGLAGGQFYNEQFF. The CDR3 coding sequence is TGTGCCAGCAGTTTGGGAAGGGCACCTGGACTAGCGGGAGGCCAATTCTACAATGAGCAGTTCTTC.

This clone appeared a few times. V is TRBV7-2 and J is TRBJ2-5; D is perhaps TRBD1 (7 bases). The germline V gene encodes CDR1 SGHTA and CDR2 FQGNSA. With 1 base removed from V and 0 bases from J, the gap between germline ends came to 15 bases. The CDR3 is made up of 17 amino acids. The CDR3: CASSLGGTELHQETQYF. The CDR3 DNA reads TGTGCCAGCAGCTTAGGCGGGACAGAACTACACCAAGAGACCCAGTACTTC.

The CDR3 region is CASSLVGGPLNTEAFF. DNA of the CDR3: TGTGCCAGCAGCTTAGTTGGAGGACCCCTCAACACTGAAGCTTTCTTT. The rearrangement uses TRBV11-2 and TRBJ1-1; D is unresolved. CDR3 length equals 16 residues. With 1 base removed from V and 2 bases from J, the gap between germline ends came to 14 bases. In germline, CDR1 is SGHAT, CDR2 FQNNGV. The whole variable domain, remainder taken from reference TRBV11-2 and TRBJ1-1, is EAGVAQSPRYKIIEKRQSVAFWCNPISGHATLYWYQQILGQGPKLLIQFQNNGVVDDSQLPKDRFSAERLKGVDSTLKIQPAKLEDSAVYLCASSLVGGPLNTEAFFGQGTRLTVV.

The CDR3 coding sequence is TGCAGCGTTGACAGTCGAGGGACCTACGAGCAGTACTTC. It codes for CSVDSRGTYEQYF. The genes are TRBV29-1 and TRBJ2-7; D is possibly TRBD2 (5 bases). Germline loops: CDR1 SQVTM, CDR2 ANQGSEA. This CDR3 comprises 13 residues. V shed 3 bases and J shed 2 bases, with 11 bases lying between them.

The chain uses TRBV30 and TRBJ1-1; D remains ambiguous. From germline, CDR1 is GTSNPN and CDR2 SVGIG (reference sequence). The CDR3 is 12 amino acids. Trimming took off 0 bases at V and 10 bases at J, with 12 bases between the two ends. In DNA form, the CDR3 reads TGTGCCTGGAGTGTACCCCCTGGCTTAGCTTTCTTT. As protein: CAWSVPPGLAFF.

The chain uses TRBV18 and TRBJ2-5; D perhaps matches TRBD1 (7 bases). Trimming took off 1 base at V and 2 bases at J, with 11 bases between the two ends. Germline V gene sequence: CDR1 KGHSH, CDR2 LQKENI. The CDR3 is made up of 15 amino acids. The CDR3 protein is CASSPLQGGQETQYF. The CDR3 DNA follows: TGTGCCAGCTCACCACTCCAGGGGGGTCAAGAGACCCAGTACTTC.

In this sample, this clone turned up once. This chain links TRBV11-2 with TRBJ2-7, with D perhaps TRBD2 (6 bases). CDR3 size: 14 residues. Trimming left V 0 bases short and J 6 bases short, with 12 bases between. Germline loops: CDR1 SGHAT, CDR2 FQNNGV. The CDR3 region is CASSLDRQGGEQYF. The CDR3 bases are TGTGCCAGCAGCTTAGATAGGCAGGGAGGCGAGCAGTACTTC. The variable domain in full, with the rest retrieved from reference TRBV11-2 and TRBJ2-7, is EAGVAQSPRYKIIEKRQSVAFWCNPISGHATLYWYQQILGQGPKLLIQFQNNGVVDDSQLPKDRFSAERLKGVDSTLKIQPAKLEDSAVYLCASSLDRQGGEQYFGPGTRLTVT.

The chain combines TRBV7-3 with TRBJ1-1; unclear D gene. The CDR3 loop spans 14 amino acids. V was cut by 2 bases and J by 7 bases, with 14 bases left in between. CDR1 SGHTA and CDR2 FQGTGA come from the germline V gene. For the CDR3, the DNA is TGTGCCAGCAGCTTATCAGGCGAAGGTGGTGAAGCTTTCTTT. This gives the protein CASSLSGEGGEAFF.

The V and J genes are TRBV7-9 and TRBJ2-7; D is ambiguous. The V end lost 1 base, the J end lost 6 bases, and 10 bases lay between the germline ends. Germline assignment: CDR1 SEHNR and CDR2 FQNEAQ (reference sequence). This CDR3 comprises 13 residues. CDR3 coding DNA: TGTGCCAGCAGCTTAGTTACGGCTAGCGAGCAGTACTTC. This sequence encodes CASSLVTASEQYF.

V usage is TRBV27 and J usage is TRBJ2-2, with TRBD2 identical over 11 bases. The length of the CDR3 is 16 residues. J lost 0 bases, V lost 5 bases, and 2 bases had no gene match. Germline CDR1 and CDR2: MNHEY and SMNVEV (reference sequence). In DNA form, the CDR3 reads TGTGCCAGCAGTCAGGGACTAGCGGCGAACACCGGGGAGCTGTTTTTT. Encoded protein: CASSQGLAANTGELFF.

This rearrangement joins TRBV5-6 to TRBJ2-5; no clear D. The CDR3 contains 12 residues. The V end was cut by 4 bases, the J end by 1 base, with 5 bases between. CDR1 is SGHDT and CDR2 is YYEEEE in the germline V gene. The CDR3 nucleotides read TGTGCCAGCAGCCCCCGCCAAGAGACCCAGTACTTC. This sequence encodes CASSPRQETQYF.

This clone was found a few times. The chain recombines TRBV7-9 with TRBJ1-4; 7 nucleotides match TRBD1. Germline-derived CDR1 and CDR2 are SEHNR and FQNEAQ (reference sequence). The junction had 10 bases not matched to a gene; V was cut back by 8 bases and J by 4 bases. This CDR3 region has 15 residues. The CDR3 loop reads CASSATGIGNEKLFF. CDR3 bases: TGTGCCAGCTCGGCGACAGGGATTGGTAATGAAAAACTGTTTTTT. Full variable domain (rest looked up from reference TRBV7-9 and TRBJ1-4): DTGVSQNPRHKITKRGQNVTFRCDPISEHNRLYWYRQTLGQGPEFLTYFQNEAQLEKSRLLSDRFSAERPKGSFSTLEIQRTEQGDSAMYLCASSATGIGNEKLFFGSGTQLSVL.

The V call is TRBV7-2, the J call TRBJ2-1, with D perhaps TRBD2 (5 bases). The V gene's germline CDR1 is SGHTA and CDR2 FQGNSA. The CDR3 has 11 amino acids. Trimming took off 1 base at V and 15 bases at J, with 10 bases between the two ends. DNA for the CDR3: TGTGCCAGCAGCTTAGGTGGACTTTCGTTCTTC. This translates into CASSLGGLSFF.

Worth noting for this clone: Other DNA sequences from this sample encode an identical CDR3 as well. V and J are TRBV5-6 and TRBJ2-7; D is unresolved. With 0 bases removed from V and 4 bases from J, the gap between germline ends came to 5 bases. The CDR3 totals 12 residues. Per the germline V gene, CDR1 is SGHDT and CDR2 is YYEEEE. CDR3 in DNA: TGTGCCAGCAGCTTGGCCTCTTACGAGCAGTACTTC. As protein: CASSLASYEQYF.

This clone was recorded once. V gene TRBV5-1 combines with J gene TRBJ2-7; weak D call: TRBD2 (5 bases). Germline V lookup: CDR1 SGHRS, CDR2 YFSETQ. The V gene lost 1 base and the J gene lost 6 bases, with 11 bases spanning the gap. This CDR3 has 13 residues. CDR3 DNA: TGCGCCAGCAGCTTGCAGTCCAGCGGCGAGCAGTACTTC. Protein: CASSLQSSGEQYF.

This chain uses TRBV13 with TRBJ2-1; 14 nucleotides agree with TRBD2. Per the germline V gene, CDR1 is PRHDT and CDR2 is FYEKMQ (reference sequence). The CDR3 has 16 residues. V dropped 4 bases and J dropped 8; count of bases not matched to a gene: 7. The CDR3 here is CASSSRLAGGPHEQFF. The CDR3 DNA is TGTGCCAGCAGCTCCCGACTAGCGGGAGGGCCGCATGAGCAGTTCTTC.

The chain recombines TRBV28 with TRBJ2-1; 9 nucleotides agree with TRBD2. With 6 bases clipped from V and 2 bases from J, the junction kept 11 bases outside the gene matches. The germline V gene has CDR1 MDHEN and CDR2 SYDVKM. This CDR3 has 17 amino acids. The CDR3 protein is CASSPLTLAGTYNEQFF. CDR3 nucleotide sequence: TGTGCCAGCAGCCCCCTTACTCTAGCGGGAACCTACAATGAGCAGTTCTTC.

The gene calls are TRBV10-1 and TRBJ2-3; possible D gene TRBD2, 5 bases. Germline CDR1 and CDR2: WNHNN and SYGVQD (reference sequence). CDR3 size: 15 residues. The V end was cut by 0 bases, the J end by 0 bases, with 7 bases between. CDR3 in amino acids: CASSESLASTDTQYF. The CDR3, as DNA: TGCGCCAGCAGTGAGTCTTTAGCGAGCACAGATACGCAGTATTTT.